This T cell receptor beta chain was captured by sequencing in a study of human T cells and chemical hapten exposure. Points on this clonotype: The antigen is undetermined.

The length of the CDR3 is 16 residues. Trimming cost V 0 bases and J 2 bases, with 11 bases left between them. In the library, unique molecular identifiers were attached to individual cDNA molecules. Original analysis: Sample TCR totals centred on a median of approximately 96,000, ranging about 20,000 to 690,600. TCRdb used MiXCR to reprocess the RACE reads, holding one entry per CDR3 protein. The V and J calls shown here were made by TCRdb, not taken from the authors' results. The repertoire has tens of thousands of distinct CDR3 sequences, 5.5% to 7.5% of them found once; the top ten carry more than 7%. General study points: PT1 expanded TCR counts and patch test score were linked, and their correlation was positive. Clustering by CDR3 similarity yielded significantly more large clusters from expanded TCRs than controls.

Time point denoted: patch test 1, 2 weeks after DPC sensitization. Treatment here: therapeutic diphenylcyclopropenone sensitization with weekly scalp DPC. Before extraction, the whole blood was not fractionated, and total RNA was taken from it. The origin of this receptor is a woman aged 25-40 years with alopecia areata. Some clones in this sample may be carry-over from other donors' samples. Here the sequenced sample was whole blood, taken in connection with sensitization to the hapten diphenylcyclopropenone (DPC). The rearrangement uses TRBV12-3 or TRBV12-4 and TRBJ1-5; possible D gene TRBD1, 5 bases. The CDR3 nucleotides read TGTGCCAGCAGTTTAGCGAGGGGTAATGGCAATCAGCCCCAGCATTTT. Translated, it gives CASSLARGNGNQPQHF.